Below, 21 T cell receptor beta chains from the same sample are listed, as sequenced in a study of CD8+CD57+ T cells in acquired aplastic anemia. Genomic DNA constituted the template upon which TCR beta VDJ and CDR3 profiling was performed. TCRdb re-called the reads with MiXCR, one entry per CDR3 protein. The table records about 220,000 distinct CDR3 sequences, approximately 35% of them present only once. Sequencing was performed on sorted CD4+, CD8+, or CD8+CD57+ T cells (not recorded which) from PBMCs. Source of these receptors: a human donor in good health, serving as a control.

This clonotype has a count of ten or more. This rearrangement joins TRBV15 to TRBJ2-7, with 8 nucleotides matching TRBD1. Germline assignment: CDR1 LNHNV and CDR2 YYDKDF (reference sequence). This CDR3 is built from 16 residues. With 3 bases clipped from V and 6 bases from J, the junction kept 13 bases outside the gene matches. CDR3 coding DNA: TGTGCCACCAGCAGTGGGGTCAGGCAGGGGGCTGTCGAGCAGTACTTC. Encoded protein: CATSSGVRQGAVEQYF.

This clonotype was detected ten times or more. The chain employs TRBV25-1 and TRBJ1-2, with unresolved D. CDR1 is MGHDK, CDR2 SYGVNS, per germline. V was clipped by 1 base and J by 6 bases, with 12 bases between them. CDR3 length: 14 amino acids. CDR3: CASSEWGGLHGYTF. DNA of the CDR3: TGTGCCAGCAGTGAATGGGGAGGGCTCCATGGCTACACCTTC.

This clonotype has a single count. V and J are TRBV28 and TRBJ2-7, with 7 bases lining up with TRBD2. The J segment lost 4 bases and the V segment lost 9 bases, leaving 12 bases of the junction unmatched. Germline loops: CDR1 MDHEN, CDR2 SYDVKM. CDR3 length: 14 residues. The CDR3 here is CASTVRGVRYEQYF. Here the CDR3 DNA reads TGTGCCAGTACTGTCCGGGGGGTCAGATACGAGCAGTACTTC.

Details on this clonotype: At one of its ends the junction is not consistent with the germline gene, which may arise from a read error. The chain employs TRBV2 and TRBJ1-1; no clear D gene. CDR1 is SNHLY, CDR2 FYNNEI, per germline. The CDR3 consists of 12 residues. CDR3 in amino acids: CAGSEGVSGAFF. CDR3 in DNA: TGTGCCGGCAGTGAAGGAGTCAGCGGGGCTTTCTTT. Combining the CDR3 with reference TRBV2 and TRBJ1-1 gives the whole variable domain EPEVTQTPSHQVTQMGQEVILRCVPISNHLYFYWYRQILGQKVEFLVSFYNNEISEKSEIFDDQFSVERPDGSNFTLKIRSTKLEDSAMYFCAGSEGVSGAFFGQGTRLTVV.

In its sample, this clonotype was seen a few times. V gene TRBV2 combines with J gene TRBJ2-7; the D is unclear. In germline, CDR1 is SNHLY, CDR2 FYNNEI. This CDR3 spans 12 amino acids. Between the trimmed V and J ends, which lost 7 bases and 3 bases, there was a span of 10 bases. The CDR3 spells CASTRDVYEQYF. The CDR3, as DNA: TGTGCCAGCACTAGAGACGTCTACGAGCAGTACTTC.

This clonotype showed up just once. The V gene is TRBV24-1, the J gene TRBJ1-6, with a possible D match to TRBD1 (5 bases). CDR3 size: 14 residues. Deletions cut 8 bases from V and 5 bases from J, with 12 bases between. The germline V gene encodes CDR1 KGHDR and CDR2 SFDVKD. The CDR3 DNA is TGTGCCACCATCGCCGACAGAGATAATTCACCCCTCCACTTT. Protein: CATIADRDNSPLHF.

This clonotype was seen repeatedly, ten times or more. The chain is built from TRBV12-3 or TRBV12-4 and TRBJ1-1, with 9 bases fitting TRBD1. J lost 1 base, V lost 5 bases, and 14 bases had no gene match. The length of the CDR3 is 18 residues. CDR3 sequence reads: CASSPAGTGPSTNTEAFF. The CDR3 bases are TGTGCCAGCAGTCCTGCCGGGACAGGGCCGTCGACGAACACTGAAGCTTTCTTT.

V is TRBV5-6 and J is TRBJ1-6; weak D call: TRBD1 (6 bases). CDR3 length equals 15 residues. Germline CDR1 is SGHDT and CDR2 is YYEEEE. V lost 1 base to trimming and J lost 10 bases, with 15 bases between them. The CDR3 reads CASSLWGQGDSPLHF. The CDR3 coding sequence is TGTGCCAGCAGCTTGTGGGGGCAGGGCGACTCACCCCTCCACTTT.

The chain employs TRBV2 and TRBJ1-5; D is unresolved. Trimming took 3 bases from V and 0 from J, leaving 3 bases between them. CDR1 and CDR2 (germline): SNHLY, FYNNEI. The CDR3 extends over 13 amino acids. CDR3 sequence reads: CASSDFSNQPQHF. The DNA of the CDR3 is TGTGCCAGCAGTGACTTTAGCAATCAGCCCCAGCATTTT. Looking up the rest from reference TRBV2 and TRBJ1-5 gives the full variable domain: EPEVTQTPSHQVTQMGQEVILRCVPISNHLYFYWYRQILGQKVEFLVSFYNNEISEKSEIFDDQFSVERPDGSNFTLKIRSTKLEDSAMYFCASSDFSNQPQHFGDGTRLSIL.

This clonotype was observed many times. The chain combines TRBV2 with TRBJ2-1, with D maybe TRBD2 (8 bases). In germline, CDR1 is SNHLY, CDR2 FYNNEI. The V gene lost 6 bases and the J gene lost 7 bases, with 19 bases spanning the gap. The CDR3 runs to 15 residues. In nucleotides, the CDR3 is TGTGCCAGCAGGACCGGGGGGGCAGGGGGTAATGAGCAGTTCTTC. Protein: CASRTGGAGGNEQFF.

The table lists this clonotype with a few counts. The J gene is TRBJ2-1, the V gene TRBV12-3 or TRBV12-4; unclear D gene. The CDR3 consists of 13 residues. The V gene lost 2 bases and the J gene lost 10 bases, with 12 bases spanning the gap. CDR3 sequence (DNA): TGTGCCAGCAGTTTAAGCGTCGTTGGAGAGCAGTTCTTC. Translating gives CASSLSVVGEQFF.

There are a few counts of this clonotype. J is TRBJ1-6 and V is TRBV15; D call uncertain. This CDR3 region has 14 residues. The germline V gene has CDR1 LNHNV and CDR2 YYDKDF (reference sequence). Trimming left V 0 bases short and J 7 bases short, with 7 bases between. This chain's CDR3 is CATSRDAKNSPLHF. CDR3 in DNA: TGTGCCACCAGCAGAGATGCGAAAAATTCACCCCTCCACTTT.

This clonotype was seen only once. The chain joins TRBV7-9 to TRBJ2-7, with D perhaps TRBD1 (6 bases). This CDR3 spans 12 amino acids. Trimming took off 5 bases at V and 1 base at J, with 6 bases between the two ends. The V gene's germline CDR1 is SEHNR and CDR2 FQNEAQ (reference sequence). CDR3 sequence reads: CASSQGSYEQYV. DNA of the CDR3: TGTGCCAGCAGCCAGGGGTCCTACGAGCAGTACGTC.

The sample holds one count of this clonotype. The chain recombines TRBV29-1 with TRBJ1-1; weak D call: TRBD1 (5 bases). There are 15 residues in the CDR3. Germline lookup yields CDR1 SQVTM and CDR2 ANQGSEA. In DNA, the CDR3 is TGCAGTGGTATCGGCCCGGGACGGTTGAGCACTGAAGCTTTCTTT. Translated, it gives CSGIGPGRLSTEAFF.

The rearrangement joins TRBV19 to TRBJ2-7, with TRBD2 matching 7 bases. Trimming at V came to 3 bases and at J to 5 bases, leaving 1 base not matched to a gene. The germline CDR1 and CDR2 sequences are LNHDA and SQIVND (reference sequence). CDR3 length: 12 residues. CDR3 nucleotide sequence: TGTGCCAGTAGTATGGGAGGGGACGAGCAGTACTTC. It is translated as CASSMGGDEQYF.

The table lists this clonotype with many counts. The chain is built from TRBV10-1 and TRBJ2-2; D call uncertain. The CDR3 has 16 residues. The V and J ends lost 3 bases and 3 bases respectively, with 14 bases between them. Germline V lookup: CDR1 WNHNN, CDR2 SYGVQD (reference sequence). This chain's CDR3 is CASSDWVGGDTGELFF. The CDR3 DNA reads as TGCGCCAGCAGTGACTGGGTCGGTGGAGACACCGGGGAGCTGTTTTTT.

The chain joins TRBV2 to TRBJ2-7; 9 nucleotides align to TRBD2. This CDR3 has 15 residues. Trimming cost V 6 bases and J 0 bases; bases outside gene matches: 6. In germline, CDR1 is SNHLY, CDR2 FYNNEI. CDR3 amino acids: CASRTGLAISYEQYF. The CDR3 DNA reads TGTGCCAGCAGAACAGGACTAGCGATCTCCTACGAGCAGTACTTC.

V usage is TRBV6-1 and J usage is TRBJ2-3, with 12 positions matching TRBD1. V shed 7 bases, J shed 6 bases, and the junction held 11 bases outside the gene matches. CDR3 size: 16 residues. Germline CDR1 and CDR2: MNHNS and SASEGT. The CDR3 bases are TGTGCCAGCACCCTCCTCCGGGACAGGGGGCGGGATACGCAGTATTTT. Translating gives CASTLLRDRGRDTQYF.

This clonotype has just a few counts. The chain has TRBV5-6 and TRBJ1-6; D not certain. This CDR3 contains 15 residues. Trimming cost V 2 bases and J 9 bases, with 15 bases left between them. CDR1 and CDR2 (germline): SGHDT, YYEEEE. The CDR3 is CASSLLSALGSPLHF. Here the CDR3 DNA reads TGTGCCAGCAGCTTACTTTCGGCCCTAGGTTCACCCCTCCACTTT.

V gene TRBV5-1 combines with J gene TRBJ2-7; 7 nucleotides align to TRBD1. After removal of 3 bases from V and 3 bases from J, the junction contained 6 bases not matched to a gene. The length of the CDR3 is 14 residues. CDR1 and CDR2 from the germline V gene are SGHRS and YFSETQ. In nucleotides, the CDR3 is TGCGCCAGCAGCTGGAATACAGGGGACTACGAGCAGTACTTC. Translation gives CASSWNTGDYEQYF. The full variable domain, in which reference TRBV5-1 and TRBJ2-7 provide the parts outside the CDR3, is KAGVTQTPRYLIKTRGQQVTLSCSPISGHRSVSWYQQTPGQGLQFLFEYFSETQRNKGNFPGRFSGRQFSNSRSEMNVSTLELGDSALYLCASSWNTGDYEQYFGPGTRLTVT.

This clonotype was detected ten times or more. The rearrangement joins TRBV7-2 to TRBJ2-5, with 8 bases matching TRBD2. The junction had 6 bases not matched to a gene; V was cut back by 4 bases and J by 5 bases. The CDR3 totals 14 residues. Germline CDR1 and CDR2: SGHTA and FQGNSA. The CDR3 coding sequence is TGTGCCAGCAGCTCCCCGGGAGGGGAGGAGACCCAGTACTTC. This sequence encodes CASSSPGGEETQYF.